This T cell receptor beta chain was obtained from a study of memory CD4+ T cells and cytomegalovirus serostatus. Study-level background: Healthy Belgian adult donors included 9 or 10 CMV-positive and more than 20 CMV-negative people.

The sort gate was single viable CD3+CD4+CD8-CD45RO+ cells for memory CD4+ T cells. Serum IgG to CMV pp150, pp28, p38 and p52 defined serostatus. General observations from the study: CMV serostatus prediction reached median AUC about 0.95, or 0.9 with US-trained model. CD4+ memory repertoires contained about 40% of the 164 reported CMV TCRbeta sequences.

Produced via immunoSEQ multiplex PCR; TCRdb's table is partial and in-frame only. The table shows tens of thousands of clones, with around 76% occurring only once. Comments on this clone: Its antigen is not known.

Per the germline V gene, CDR1 is MNHNS and CDR2 is SASEGT. The CDR3 extends over 13 amino acids. Trimming removed 9 bases from V and 1 base from J, with 12 bases in between. The source is an adult in good health and CMV-seronegative. The sample comprised memory CD4+ T cells from blood. The chain carries TRBV6-1 and TRBJ1-1; a possible D gene is TRBD1 (6 bases). The CDR3 sequence: CASWGLGNTEAFF. In DNA form, the CDR3 reads TGTGCCAGTTGGGGGCTAGGGAACACTGAAGCTTTCTTT.